A selection of T cell receptor beta chains follows, all from one sample in a study of cytomegalovirus exposure and HLA in healthy donors. The method was immunoSEQ multiplex PCR; TCRdb's version includes in-frame clones alone and lacks a portion of them. This repertoire shows 100,000 or so clones, roughly two thirds found once; its top ten account for about 5.9%. The sequencing input was PBMCs. All receptors derive from a woman in her thirties in good health and CMV-seronegative. CDR3s leave out the opening cysteine and the closing phenylalanine or tryptophan. D genes are given only for firm matches. Expanded clones get a size class; other rows say once, few or many, or leave the size out.

clone size: few; D gene: NA; V gene: TRBV30; J gene: TRBJ2-7; CDR3 protein: AWSNRDEQY
clone size: NA; D gene: TRBD2; V gene: TRBV9; J gene: TRBJ2-1; CDR3 protein: ASSVLAGYYNEQF
clone size: NA; D gene: NA; V gene: TRBV29-1; J gene: TRBJ2-2; CDR3 protein: SVVPYSNMNTGELF
clone size: NA; D gene: TRBD1; V gene: TRBV2; J gene: TRBJ1-1; CDR3 protein: ASTRDREDKAF
clone size: NA; D gene: TRBD2; V gene: TRBV27; J gene: TRBJ2-5; CDR3 protein: ASSTREAGETQY
clone size: NA; D gene: NA; V gene: TRBV4-2; J gene: TRBJ2-3; CDR3 protein: ASSHISGGAAYTQY
clone size: NA; D gene: TRBD1; V gene: TRBV19; J gene: TRBJ1-2; CDR3 protein: ASSGTGGGGNYGYT
clone size: NA; D gene: TRBD1; V gene: TRBV6-5; J gene: TRBJ1-1; CDR3 protein: ASSYTGQGSAEAF
clone size: few; D gene: NA; V gene: TRBV2; J gene: TRBJ1-5; CDR3 protein: ASRDAYSNQPQH
clone size: NA; D gene: TRBD1; V gene: TRBV13; J gene: TRBJ1-2; CDR3 protein: ASSDGTDTNYGYT
clone size: NA; D gene: NA; V gene: TRBV14; J gene: TRBJ2-2; CDR3 protein: ASRGSGVGELF
clone size: NA; D gene: NA; V gene: TRBV5-1; J gene: TRBJ1-6; CDR3 protein: ASSGVLVNSPLH
clone size: NA; D gene: NA; V gene: TRBV30; J gene: TRBJ1-1; CDR3 protein: AYQGYTEAF
clone size: few; D gene: TRBD1; V gene: TRBV6-5; J gene: TRBJ1-2; CDR3 protein: ASSRRTGAGGYT
clone size: NA; D gene: NA; V gene: TRBV27; J gene: TRBJ1-4; CDR3 protein: ASSTLNGGKLF
clone size: NA; D gene: NA; V gene: TRBV11-2; J gene: TRBJ1-1; CDR3 protein: ASATTAFEAF
clone size: NA; D gene: TRBD2; V gene: TRBV4-2; J gene: TRBJ2-7; CDR3 protein: ASSQGLGLAGGVSYEQY
clone size: few; D gene: TRBD1; V gene: TRBV28; J gene: TRBJ1-2; CDR3 protein: ASSTIGQVDGYT
clone size: NA; D gene: NA; V gene: TRBV10-3; J gene: TRBJ1-5; CDR3 protein: AIREALSQPQH
clone size: NA; D gene: NA; V gene: TRBV6-1; J gene: TRBJ2-7; CDR3 protein: ASSEQYSYEQY
clone size: NA; D gene: TRBD1; V gene: TRBV5-1; J gene: TRBJ1-5; CDR3 protein: ASSLGGQHNQPQH
clone size: NA; D gene: NA; V gene: TRBV27; J gene: TRBJ2-1; CDR3 protein: ASSPLTAYNEQF
clone size: NA; D gene: TRBD1; V gene: TRBV7-9; J gene: NA; CDR3 protein: ASSPGQGPSYEQY
clone size: NA; D gene: TRBD2; V gene: TRBV19; J gene: TRBJ2-1; CDR3 protein: ASSKLAGSSYNEQF
clone size: NA; D gene: NA; V gene: TRBV5-6; J gene: TRBJ2-3; CDR3 protein: ASSLGAYTDTQY
clone size: few; D gene: TRBD1; V gene: TRBV19; J gene: TRBJ2-1; CDR3 protein: ASSKDRDNEQF
clone size: NA; D gene: NA; V gene: TRBV7-9; J gene: TRBJ2-2; CDR3 protein: ASSLSVRSNTGELF
clone size: NA; D gene: TRBD2; V gene: TRBV4-1; J gene: TRBJ2-2; CDR3 protein: ASSALGTGGPTGELF
clone size: NA; D gene: NA; V gene: TRBV28; J gene: TRBJ2-1; CDR3 protein: ASRQGSYNEQF
clone size: few; D gene: TRBD1; V gene: TRBV6-5; J gene: TRBJ1-1; CDR3 protein: ASSIRGQGVVAF
clone size: NA; D gene: TRBD1; V gene: TRBV5-1; J gene: TRBJ1-1; CDR3 protein: ASSSVGQGGEAF
clone size: NA; D gene: TRBD1; V gene: TRBV7-3; J gene: TRBJ2-2; CDR3 protein: ASSRTGDLGELF
clone size: few; D gene: NA; V gene: TRBV7-9; J gene: TRBJ1-1; CDR3 protein: ASSRTVNTEAF
clone size: once; D gene: TRBD1; V gene: TRBV5-6; J gene: TRBJ2-1; CDR3 protein: ASSTRDSQF